This T cell receptor (beta chain) was sequenced during a study of CD8 T cells in Susac syndrome. An input of 0.5 to 1 ug of RNA was subjected to reverse transcription using random hexamers. A single record per CDR3 protein comes from TCRdb applying MiXCR to the immunoSEQ multiplex PCR reads. The sample shows roughly 300,000 distinct CDR3 sequences, 80% to 90% of them seen only once. The length of the CDR3 is 14 residues. Germline V gene lookup returns CDR1 SGDLS and CDR2 YYNGEE. V was shortened by 0 bases and J by 4 bases, with 10 bases between the two germline ends. Sequences were obtained from CD8+ T cells from PBMCs. This chain uses TRBV9 with TRBJ1-2, with D uncertain. The receptor comes from a human donor with multiple sclerosis. The CDR3 DNA reads as TGTGCCAGCAGCGTAGCCGGACCTAGCTATGGCTACACCTTC. As protein: CASSVAGPSYGYTF.